A single sample gave rise to the 3 T cell receptor beta chains below, sequenced in a study of T cells in Graves' hyperthyroidism and ophthalmopathy. RNA transcripts were the template for amplifying TCR beta CDR3 regions. When the TCR CDR3 underwent first-round RT-PCR, the HTBI primer set was used. TCRdb re-analysed the multiplex PCR reads in MiXCR, keeping a single row per CDR3 protein. The data contain hundreds of thousands of distinct CDR3 sequences, 15% to 18% of them singletons. The sequenced sample consisted of blood. The source is a woman under 30 with Graves' hyperthyroidism.

The genes are TRBV18 and TRBJ2-3, with 8 bases aligning to TRBD2. CDR3 length equals 18 residues. The V and J ends lost 3 bases and 3 bases, in that order; junction bases with no gene match: 14. The V gene's germline CDR1 is KGHSH and CDR2 LQKENI. The CDR3 here is CASSPTGGGTTATDTQYF. As DNA, the CDR3 is TGTGCCAGCTCACCTACCGGCGGGGGGACAACAGCGACAGATACGCAGTATTTT. Variable domain in full (rest from reference TRBV18 and TRBJ2-3): NAGVMQNPRHLVRRRGQEARLRCSPMKGHSHVYWYRQLPEEGLKFMVYLQKENIIDESGMPKERFSAEFPKEGPSILRIQQVVRGDSAAYFCASSPTGGGTTATDTQYFGPGTRLTVL.

This clonotype has a handful of counts. This CDR3 is CSAREPFSPVETQYF. CDR3 nucleotides: TGCAGTGCTAGAGAACCATTTTCCCCGGTGGAGACCCAGTACTTC. J is TRBJ2-5 and V is TRBV20-1; D gene ambiguous. Trimming left V 0 bases short and J 5 bases short, with 16 bases between. Germline CDR1 and CDR2: DFQATT and SNEGSKA (reference sequence). The CDR3 extends over 15 amino acids.

This clonotype was observed a few times. The chain links TRBV20-1 to TRBJ1-4; D gene uncertain. Germline CDR1 and CDR2: DFQATT and SNEGSKA (reference sequence). The CDR3 is 15 amino acids. Trimming shortened V by 6 bases and J by 8 bases, and 22 bases separated the two germline ends. CDR3 sequence: CSATQASLGREKLFF. CDR3 bases: TGCAGTGCGACCCAAGCCTCCCTCGGTCGGGAAAAACTGTTTTTT.